This TCR beta chain was obtained from a study of blood T cell repertoires in COVID-19. Study context: The United States, Italy and Spain supplied acute and convalescent COVID-19 samples. T cells, B-cell-depleted T cells, or PBMCs supplied cDNA or gDNA.

CDR3 length equals 17 residues. The germline V gene encodes CDR1 SNHLY and CDR2 FYNNEI. Trimming stripped 7 bases from V and 1 base from J, with 20 bases between. As originally analysed: For nucleated cells, counts were estimated from reference gene primer amplification. Generated by immunoSEQ multiplex PCR, the TCRdb table keeps only in-frame clones and is missing some. Clone size and V and J calls were adopted from that table, with D and trimming inferred from the DNA. This sample has some 120,000 clones, with 70% to 90% found just once. Sequenced material: peripheral blood. This clonotype originated in a human donor in a cohort sampled during active COVID-19. The J gene is TRBJ2-1, the V gene TRBV2, with D possibly being TRBD2 (6 bases). The CDR3 protein is CASTQSKAGSSYNEQFF. CDR3 sequence (DNA): TGTGCCAGCACACAGAGTAAAGCGGGCTCTTCCTACAATGAGCAGTTCTTC.